Shown below are 10 T cell receptor beta chains from a single sample sequenced in a study of tumor-infiltrating lymphocytes in primary liver carcinoma. From unsorted bulk tissue weighing roughly 17-31 mg, DNA and RNA were co-extracted. The input was about 490 ng total RNA; TCR beta cDNA was made from it with a constant-region primer. Three rounds of nested multiplex PCR with slightly modified ARM-PCR produced TCR beta libraries. Rounds one and two of PCR, each of 10 to 11 cycles, were primed with TRBV1-TRBV30 forward primers and a C-beta reverse primer. Using its own MiXCR run on the multiplex PCR reads, TCRdb lists one record per CDR3 protein. The table lists roughly 100,000 distinct CDR3 sequences, approximately 82% of them singletons. The sequencing input was liver tumor tissue from sampling region 3. Subset meaning: tumor region T3, left-lateral pole. These receptors were obtained from a man aged 35 to 55 with primary liver carcinoma and hepatitis B virus infection.

Details on this clonotype: A much larger clone sits a single nucleotide away, making a read error possible. Since no conserved phenylalanine or tryptophan closes the CDR3, a read error is the likely cause. The chain joins TRBV28 to TRBJ2-1; D not certain. This CDR3 is built from 12 residues. V lost 6 bases and J lost 4, with 7 bases in between. In germline, CDR1 is MDHEN, CDR2 SYDVKM. The CDR3 here is CASRGLYNEQFI. Here the CDR3 DNA reads TGTGCCAGCAGAGGCCTTTACAATGAGCAGTTCATC.

Comments on this clonotype: Germline and junction disagree at one end, which may indicate a read error. The chain combines TRBV28 with TRBJ2-4, with TRBD2 as a possible D gene (7 bases). The CDR3 is made up of 14 amino acids. CDR1 is MDHEN, CDR2 SYDVKM, per germline. The CDR3 loop is CASGGGPAKIIQYF. DNA for the CDR3: TGTGCCAGCGGGGGGGGGCCAGCCAAAATCATTCAGTATTTC.

This clonotype was observed a single time. The missing conserved phenylalanine or tryptophan at the end of this CDR3 makes a read error likely. The rearrangement uses TRBV11-2 and TRBJ2-7; no reliable D call. Per the germline V gene, CDR1 is SGHAT and CDR2 is FQNNGV. The CDR3 runs to 15 residues. CDR3 DNA: TGTGCCAGCAGCTTACGATCGGTAGGAGCCTATGAGCAGTACATC. Its translation: CASSLRSVGAYEQYI.

This clonotype was observed at least ten times. A much larger clonotype is one base distant, so this may be a read error. This rearrangement joins TRBV6-5 to TRBJ2-2; D could derive from TRBD1 or TRBD2 (6 bases each). The CDR3 extends over 12 amino acids. CDR1 is MNHEY and CDR2 is SVGAGI in the germline V gene. The CDR3 here is CASSYGGGEPFF. The CDR3 bases are TGTGCCAGCAGTTACGGGGGCGGGGAGCCGTTTTTT.

As regards this clonotype: The conserved final phenylalanine or tryptophan is absent from the CDR3, which likely points to a read error. The V call is TRBV28, the J call TRBJ1-1; TRBD1 is a possible D gene (5 bases). There are 13 residues in the CDR3. The V end was cut by 10 bases, the J end by 9 bases, with 21 bases between. Germline V CDR1 and CDR2: MDHEN, SYDVKM. CDR3 sequence reads: CATIRGSVRQAFL. CDR3 nucleotide sequence: TGTGCCACAATTCGGGGCAGCGTCAGACAAGCTTTCCTT.

Note on this clonotype: This CDR3 fails to terminate in the conserved phenylalanine or tryptophan, so it likely reflects a read error. V gene TRBV10-3 combines with J gene TRBJ2-7; 7 bases agree with TRBD2. This CDR3 is 18 amino acids long. The germline CDR1 and CDR2 sequences are ENHRY and SYGVKD. After removal of 6 bases from V and 6 bases from J, the junction contained 23 bases not matched to a gene. CDR3 residues: CAIRAPTETSLTSGEQYL. The CDR3 DNA is TGTGCCATCAGGGCTCCCACCGAGACTAGCCTTACGTCTGGCGAGCAGTACCTC.

The CDR3 is CASSSGPAGKNSYEQYF. The CDR3 DNA sequence: TGTGCCAGCAGCTCAGGGCCGGCGGGTAAAAACTCCTACGAGCAGTACTTC. J is TRBJ2-7 and V is TRBV11-1; D is possibly TRBD1 or TRBD2 (5 bases each). Between the trimmed V and J ends, which lost 4 bases and 0 bases, there was a span of 19 bases. CDR1 is SGHAT and CDR2 is FQDESV in the germline V gene (reference sequence). The CDR3 consists of 17 residues.

This clonotype was seen a few times. The V and J genes are TRBV18 and TRBJ2-1, with D uncertain. Trimming took off 4 bases at V and 7 bases at J, with 11 bases between the two ends. The CDR3 consists of 13 residues. Per the germline V gene, CDR1 is KGHSH and CDR2 is LQKENI. The CDR3 region is CASSRGPLNEQFF. The CDR3 bases are TGTGCCAGCTCACGAGGACCCTTGAATGAGCAGTTCTTC. The full variable domain, completed using reference TRBV18 and TRBJ2-1, is NAGVMQNPRHLVRRRGQEARLRCSPMKGHSHVYWYRQLPEEGLKFMVYLQKENIIDESGMPKERFSAEFPKEGPSILRIQQVVRGDSAAYFCASSRGPLNEQFFGPGTRLTVL.

This clonotype was counted only a few times. The junction shows a germline mismatch at one end, possibly a read error. The chain joins TRBV11-2 to TRBJ2-5; perhaps TRBD2 as D (6 bases). The length of the CDR3 is 16 residues. Germline V gives CDR1 SGHAT, CDR2 FQNNGV. The CDR3 nucleotides read TGTGCCGGCAGATCCCGGGACTCGGCCCACCAAGAGACCCAGTACTTC. It yields the protein CAGRSRDSAHQETQYF.

With respect to this clonotype: Germline is not matched at one junction end, which may reflect a read error. As DNA, the CDR3 is TGTGCCAATAGTCTACTGGGAGGGGACTATGGCTACACCTTC. It yields the protein CANSLLGGDYGYTF. The chain is built from TRBV19 and TRBJ1-2; maybe TRBD1 (5 bases). CDR3 length equals 14 residues. The germline CDR1 and CDR2 sequences are LNHDA and SQIVND (reference sequence).